Below, 29 T cell receptor beta chains from the same sample are listed, as sequenced in a study of lymphopenia after photon versus proton radiotherapy (dated by TCRdb to between 2017 and 2020). The method behind the library was the immunoSEQ multiplex PCR assay. As stored in TCRdb, this immuneACCESS dataset retains in-frame rearrangements with V and J assigned. A fraction of the clones does not appear; measured against another copy, unresolved V genes explain less than half of the discrepancy, and the remainder lacks a known reason. This sample is represented by around 17,000 clones; roughly 88% of them were singletons. Of the sample, about 20% falls within the top ten clones. This material consisted of peripheral blood, taken from a patient treated with proton-based radiotherapy. These receptors were collected from a man aged 65 to 85 with pancreatic cancer.

The chain recombines TRBV29-1 with TRBJ2-5, with D perhaps matching TRBD1 (5 bases). Trimming pared 4 bases from V and 2 bases from J, leaving 14 bases between. The CDR3 consists of 14 residues. CDR1 is SQVTM, CDR2 ANQGSEA, per germline. CDR3 in DNA: TGCAGCGTTGGCCTAAGGGGAAGACAAGAGACCCAGTACTTC. As protein: CSVGLRGRQETQYF.

J is TRBJ2-1 and V is TRBV5-1; the D gene is possibly TRBD1 (6 bases). Between the trimmed V and J ends, which lost 3 bases and 6 bases, there was a span of 22 bases. Germline CDR1 is SGHRS and CDR2 is YFSETQ. The CDR3 loop spans 17 amino acids. This CDR3 reads CASSWTPGAGAGNEQFF. The CDR3, as DNA: TGCGCCAGCAGCTGGACCCCAGGGGCCGGGGCGGGCAATGAGCAGTTCTTC. The full variable domain, rest sourced from reference TRBV5-1 and TRBJ2-1, is KAGVTQTPRYLIKTRGQQVTLSCSPISGHRSVSWYQQTPGQGLQFLFEYFSETQRNKGNFPGRFSGRQFSNSRSEMNVSTLELGDSALYLCASSWTPGAGAGNEQFFGPGTRLTVL.

V usage is TRBV14 and J usage is TRBJ1-1; no firm D call. Trimming left V 1 base short and J 9 bases short, with 9 bases between. The germline V gene has CDR1 SGHDN and CDR2 FVKESK. The CDR3 has 12 amino acids. The CDR3 coding sequence is TGTGCCAGCAGCCAAGGGCGACAAAAAGCTTTCTTT. This codes for CASSQGRQKAFF. The whole variable domain, remainder taken from reference TRBV14 and TRBJ1-1, is EAGVTQFPSHSVIEKGQTVTLRCDPISGHDNLYWYRRVMGKEIKFLLHFVKESKQDESGMPNNRFLAERTGGTYSTLKVQPAELEDSGVYFCASSQGRQKAFFGQGTRLTVV.

The chain couples TRBV5-8 to TRBJ1-1; unclear D gene. CDR3 length equals 16 residues. Trimming pared 4 bases from V and 0 bases from J, leaving 16 bases between. Germline-derived CDR1 and CDR2 are SGHTS and YDEGEE. CDR3 region: CASSPLGGRLNTEAFF. CDR3 coding DNA: TGTGCCAGCAGCCCACTGGGCGGACGGTTGAACACTGAAGCTTTCTTT. The variable domain in full, completed from reference TRBV5-8 and TRBJ1-1, reads EAGVTQSPTHLIKTRGQQATLRCSPISGHTSVYWYQQALGLGLQFLLWYDEGEERNRGNFPPRFSGRQFPNYSSELNVNALELEDSALYLCASSPLGGRLNTEAFFGQGTRLTVV.

The V gene is TRBV5-1, the J gene TRBJ1-5; a possible D gene is TRBD1 (5 bases). This CDR3 is built from 15 residues. The ends were cut back, 0 bases at V and 1 base at J, with 8 bases in the middle. The germline CDR1 and CDR2 sequences are SGHRS and YFSETQ. CDR3 loop: CASSLVGGSNQPQHF. CDR3 in DNA: TGCGCCAGCAGCTTGGTTGGGGGGAGCAATCAGCCCCAGCATTTT.

This clone was counted only a few times. This chain joins TRBV7-9 and TRBJ2-2, with 8 bases aligning to TRBD1. The trim removed 4 bases at V and 3 bases at J, leaving 7 bases unmatched. CDR1 and CDR2 from the germline V gene are SEHNR and FQNEAQ (reference sequence). The CDR3 is 16 residues long. CDR3 residues: CASSSSGTGYTGELFF. The CDR3 DNA is TGTGCCAGCAGCTCCTCCGGGACAGGCTACACCGGGGAGCTGTTTTTT.

The rearrangement uses TRBV20-1 and TRBJ2-5; D not certain. This CDR3 spans 10 amino acids. In germline, CDR1 is DFQATT, CDR2 SNEGSKA (reference sequence). The V end lost 6 bases, the J end lost 5 bases, and 7 bases lay between the germline ends. The chain's CDR3 is CSARLETQYF. CDR3 bases: TGCAGTGCCCGACTTGAGACCCAGTACTTC.

This clone is medium-sized in the sample. The chain carries TRBV25-1 and TRBJ2-1; possible D gene TRBD2, 5 bases. Germline V lookup: CDR1 MGHDK, CDR2 SYGVNS. V lost 2 bases to trimming and J lost 7 bases, with 6 bases between them. CDR3 length equals 12 residues. CDR3 residues: CASSEGRNEQFF. The CDR3 DNA follows: TGTGCCAGCAGTGAAGGGAGAAATGAGCAGTTCTTC.

The J gene is TRBJ1-2, the V gene TRBV2, with D unresolved. The CDR3 is 11 amino acids. V lost 3 bases and J 7 bases, leaving 6 bases between the germline ends. In germline, CDR1 is SNHLY, CDR2 FYNNEI. The CDR3 is CASSEGFGYTF. The CDR3 DNA reads as TGTGCCAGCAGTGAGGGGTTTGGCTACACCTTC.

The chain uses TRBV11-2 and TRBJ1-1; D remains ambiguous. The length of the CDR3 is 11 residues. V was clipped by 5 bases and J by 7 bases, with 8 bases between them. Germline values: CDR1 SGHAT, CDR2 FQNNGV. The CDR3 nucleotides read TGTGCCAGCAGCCTACAGCTTGAAGCTTTCTTT. Its translation: CASSLQLEAFF.

This clone was detected only once. This rearrangement joins TRBV10-3 to TRBJ2-1; 9 positions agree with TRBD2. Germline V gene lookup returns CDR1 ENHRY and CDR2 SYGVKD. The J segment lost 8 bases and the V segment lost 2 bases, leaving 7 bases of the junction unmatched. The CDR3 loop spans 15 amino acids. CDR3 amino acids: CAISENAGGPYEQFF. The CDR3, as DNA: TGTGCCATCAGTGAGAACGCGGGAGGGCCGTATGAGCAGTTCTTC.

The chain employs TRBV11-2 and TRBJ2-1, with 9 bases lining up with TRBD2. With 5 bases clipped from V and 7 bases from J, the junction kept 9 bases outside the gene matches. CDR1 SGHAT and CDR2 FQNNGV come from the germline V gene. This CDR3 region has 15 residues. CDR3 sequence: CASSPGAGGQNEQFF. In nucleotides, the CDR3 is TGTGCCAGCAGCCCCGGAGCGGGAGGCCAGAATGAGCAGTTCTTC.

This chain connects TRBV5-4 to TRBJ1-5; D is undetermined. Germline V gene lookup returns CDR1 SGHNT and CDR2 YYREEE (reference sequence). The CDR3 runs to 15 residues. V was trimmed by 5 bases and J by 1 base, leaving 13 bases between them. The CDR3 coding sequence is TGTGCCAGCAGTACCGGGCCTGGAAGCAATCAGCCCCAGCATTTT. This translates into CASSTGPGSNQPQHF.

The chain uses TRBV27 and TRBJ1-2, with TRBD1 as a possible D gene (5 bases). Germline V lookup: CDR1 MNHEY, CDR2 SMNVEV (reference sequence). The V and J ends lost 5 bases and 4 bases respectively, with 11 bases between them. The CDR3 totals 13 residues. The CDR3 region is CASSATGPYGYTF. The CDR3 coding sequence is TGTGCCAGCAGTGCAACAGGTCCCTATGGCTACACCTTC.

The chain uses TRBV5-6 and TRBJ2-6; 7 bases align to TRBD1. After removal of 0 bases from V and 2 bases from J, the junction contained 11 bases not matched to a gene. Per the germline V gene, CDR1 is SGHDT and CDR2 is YYEEEE. The CDR3 covers 19 residues. This CDR3 is CASSLVSAGGPTGANVLTF. The DNA of the CDR3 is TGTGCCAGCAGCTTGGTATCGGCAGGGGGACCCACTGGGGCCAACGTCCTGACTTTC. Based on the CDR3 plus reference TRBV5-6 and TRBJ2-6, the full variable domain is DAGVTQSPTHLIKTRGQQVTLRCSPKSGHDTVSWYQQALGQGPQFIFQYYEEEERQRGNFPDRFSGHQFPNYSSELNVNALLLGDSALYLCASSLVSAGGPTGANVLTFGAGSRLTVL.

This chain links TRBV5-1 with TRBJ2-2; D uncertain. CDR3 length equals 16 residues. Germline-derived CDR1 and CDR2 are SGHRS and YFSETQ. Trimming took off 1 base at V and 2 bases at J, with 12 bases between the two ends. CDR3 in DNA: TGCGCCAGCAGCTTGTTAACGACTCTAAACACCGGGGAGCTGTTTTTT. Protein sequence: CASSLLTTLNTGELFF.

The V call is TRBV20-1, the J call TRBJ1-2; D remains ambiguous. Trimming removed 3 bases at V and 8 bases at J, with 7 bases between. CDR1 is DFQATT, CDR2 SNEGSKA, per germline (reference sequence). The CDR3 is made up of 10 amino acids. The CDR3 DNA is TGCAGTGCTAGTCTTAGGGGCTACACCTTC. Translation gives CSASLRGYTF.

The genes are TRBV5-1 and TRBJ2-1; 13 nucleotides agree with TRBD2. Germline lookup yields CDR1 SGHRS and CDR2 YFSETQ. There are 16 residues in the CDR3. J lost 7 bases, V lost 1 base, and 5 bases had no gene match. The chain's CDR3 is CASSLSWGLAGNEQFF. The CDR3 bases are TGCGCCAGCAGCTTGAGTTGGGGACTAGCGGGAAATGAGCAGTTCTTC.

The chain links TRBV30 to TRBJ1-2, with 8 bases aligning to TRBD1. The CDR3 length is 13 residues. Germline CDR1 GTSNPN, CDR2 SVGIG (reference sequence). Trimming at V came to 3 bases and at J to 7 bases, leaving 7 bases not matched to a gene. CDR3 amino acids: CAWRAGQVSGYTF. The DNA for the CDR3 is TGTGCCTGGAGGGCGGGACAGGTCTCTGGCTACACCTTC.

This clone came up a few times. The rearrangement uses TRBV5-1 and TRBJ2-7; TRBD1 aligns across 10 bases. V lost 4 bases and J lost 2; bases outside the gene matches: 3. The CDR3 totals 14 residues. CDR1 SGHRS and CDR2 YFSETQ come from the germline V gene. As DNA, the CDR3 is TGCGCCAGCAGCACAGGACAGGGGGCCTACGAGCAGTACTTC. Translated: CASSTGQGAYEQYF.

V gene TRBV6-1 combines with J gene TRBJ1-3; D possibly corresponds to TRBD1 (6 bases). V was cut by 6 bases and J by 0 bases, with 9 bases left in between. This CDR3 region has 14 residues. In germline, CDR1 is MNHNS, CDR2 SASEGT. The CDR3 DNA reads as TGTGCCAGCAGGCCAGGGGTCTCTGGAAACACCATATATTTT. Protein product: CASRPGVSGNTIYF.

The chain combines TRBV19 with TRBJ1-2, with a weak D call TRBD1 (6 bases). V was pared by 5 bases and J by 2 bases, with 15 bases between. This CDR3 contains 15 residues. CDR1 and CDR2 (germline): LNHDA, SQIVND (reference sequence). CDR3 in amino acids: CASSPRTARNYGYTF. The CDR3, as DNA: TGTGCCAGTAGTCCAAGGACAGCACGGAACTATGGCTACACCTTC.

This clone appeared once. The chain has TRBV25-1 and TRBJ1-4; the D gene is possibly TRBD1 (6 bases). Trimming cost V 3 bases and J 7 bases, with 12 bases left between them. Germline lookup yields CDR1 MGHDK and CDR2 SYGVNS. This CDR3 is 14 amino acids long. The CDR3 nucleotides read TGTGCCAGCAGTGATACCGGGACATTTGAAAAACTGTTTTTT. This sequence encodes CASSDTGTFEKLFF.

V usage is TRBV5-1 and J usage is TRBJ1-4; D possibly corresponds to TRBD1 (6 bases). Trimming pared 0 bases from V and 8 bases from J, leaving 20 bases between. The germline V gene has CDR1 SGHRS and CDR2 YFSETQ. The CDR3 totals 17 residues. Here the CDR3 DNA reads TGCGCCAGCAGCTTGGATGGACAGCTATACGAGGGGGAAAAACTGTTTTTT. It specifies CASSLDGQLYEGEKLFF.

V usage is TRBV11-2 and J usage is TRBJ2-1, with D unclear. Deletions cut 6 bases from V and 0 bases from J, with 6 bases between. In germline, CDR1 is SGHAT, CDR2 FQNNGV. The CDR3 is 13 residues long. The DNA of the CDR3 is TGTGCCAGCAGACGGGTCTCCTACAATGAGCAGTTCTTC. Translating it yields CASRRVSYNEQFF.

The gene calls are TRBV11-2 and TRBJ1-1, with D unresolved. The V and J ends lost 1 base and 0 bases respectively, with 18 bases between them. The CDR3 sequence is 18 residues long. From germline, CDR1 is SGHAT and CDR2 FQNNGV. CDR3 amino acids: CASSLGRQRVTVNTEAFF. CDR3 in DNA: TGTGCCAGCAGCTTAGGAAGGCAGCGAGTGACTGTGAACACTGAAGCTTTCTTT. The whole variable domain, filled in from reference TRBV11-2 and TRBJ1-1, reads EAGVAQSPRYKIIEKRQSVAFWCNPISGHATLYWYQQILGQGPKLLIQFQNNGVVDDSQLPKDRFSAERLKGVDSTLKIQPAKLEDSAVYLCASSLGRQRVTVNTEAFFGQGTRLTVV.

The chain recombines TRBV27 with TRBJ2-7; TRBD1 agrees at 7 bases. CDR1 and CDR2 (germline): MNHEY, SMNVEV (reference sequence). The CDR3 is 13 amino acids. After removal of 4 bases from V and 2 bases from J, the junction contained 2 bases not matched to a gene. In DNA form, the CDR3 reads TGTGCCAGCAGTTACAGGGGACCCTACGAGCAGTACTTC. Residues: CASSYRGPYEQYF.

V gene TRBV5-1 combines with J gene TRBJ2-7; possibly TRBD2 for D (6 bases). V was shortened by 2 bases and J by 7 bases, with 13 bases between the two germline ends. CDR3 length: 13 amino acids. Germline V gene lookup returns CDR1 SGHRS and CDR2 YFSETQ. The CDR3 DNA sequence: TGCGCCAGCAGCTTACCGGGGGTCGGAGAGCAGTACTTC. It yields the protein CASSLPGVGEQYF.

CDR3 sequence reads: CASSFGETQYF. CDR3 DNA sequence: TGTGCCAGCAGCTTTGGCGAGACCCAGTACTTC. The V and J genes are TRBV7-8 and TRBJ2-5; no firm D call. Per germline, CDR1 SGHVS and CDR2 FQNEAQ. V was pared by 3 bases and J by 5 bases, with 4 bases between. The CDR3 is made up of 11 amino acids.